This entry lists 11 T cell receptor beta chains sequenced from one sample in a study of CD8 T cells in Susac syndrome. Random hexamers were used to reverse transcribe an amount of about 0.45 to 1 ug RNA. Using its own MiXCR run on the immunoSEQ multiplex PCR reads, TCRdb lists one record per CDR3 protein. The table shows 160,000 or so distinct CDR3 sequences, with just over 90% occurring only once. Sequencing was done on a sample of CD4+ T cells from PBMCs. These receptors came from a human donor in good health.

CDR3 DNA sequence: TGTGCCAGCAGTCAGGGGGGTGAGCAGTTCTTC. It encodes CASSQGGEQFF. The V gene is TRBV6-5, the J gene TRBJ2-1; D might be TRBD1 (7 bases). The V gene's germline CDR1 is MNHEY and CDR2 SVGAGI. V lost 5 bases and J lost 9, with 8 bases in between. There are 11 residues in the CDR3.

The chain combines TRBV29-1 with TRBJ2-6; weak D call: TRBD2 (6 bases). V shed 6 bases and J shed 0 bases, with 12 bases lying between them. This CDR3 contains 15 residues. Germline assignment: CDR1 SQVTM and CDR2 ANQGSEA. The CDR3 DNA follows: TGCAGCGTGGGGGGACCGGGCTCTGGGGCCAACGTCCTGACTTTC. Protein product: CSVGGPGSGANVLTF.

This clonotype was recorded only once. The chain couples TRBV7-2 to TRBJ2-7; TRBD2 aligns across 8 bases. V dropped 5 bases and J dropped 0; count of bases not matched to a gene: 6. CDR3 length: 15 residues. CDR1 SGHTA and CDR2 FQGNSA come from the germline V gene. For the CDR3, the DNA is TGTGCCAGCAGCGGTAGCGGGACCCTCTCCTACGAGCAGTACTTC. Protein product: CASSGSGTLSYEQYF.

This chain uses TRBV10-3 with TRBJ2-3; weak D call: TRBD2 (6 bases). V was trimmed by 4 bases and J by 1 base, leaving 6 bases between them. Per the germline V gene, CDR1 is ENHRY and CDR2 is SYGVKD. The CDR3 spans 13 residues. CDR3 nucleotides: TGTGCCATCAGTGGCGGGGGCACAGATACGCAGTATTTT. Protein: CAISGGGTDTQYF.

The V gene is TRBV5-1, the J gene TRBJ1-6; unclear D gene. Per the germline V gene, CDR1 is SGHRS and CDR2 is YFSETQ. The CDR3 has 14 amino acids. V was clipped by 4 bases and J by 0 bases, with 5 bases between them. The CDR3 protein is CASSLSSYNSPLHF. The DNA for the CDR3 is TGCGCCAGCAGCCTGAGCTCCTATAATTCACCCCTCCACTTT.

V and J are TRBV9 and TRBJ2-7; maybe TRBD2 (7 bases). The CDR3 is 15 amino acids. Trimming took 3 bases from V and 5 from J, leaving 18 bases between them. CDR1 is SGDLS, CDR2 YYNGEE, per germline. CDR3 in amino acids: CASSAEGGGRNEQYF. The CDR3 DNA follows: TGTGCCAGCAGCGCCGAAGGGGGGGGTCGGAACGAGCAGTACTTC.

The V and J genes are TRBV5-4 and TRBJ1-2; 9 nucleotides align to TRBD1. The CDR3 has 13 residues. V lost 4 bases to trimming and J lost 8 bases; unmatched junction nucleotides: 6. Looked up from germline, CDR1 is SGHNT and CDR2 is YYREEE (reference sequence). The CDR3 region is CASSNGQGQGYTF. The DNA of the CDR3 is TGTGCCAGCAGCAACGGACAGGGGCAAGGCTACACCTTC.

The CDR3 protein is CSARQVGAGNTIYF. The CDR3 DNA sequence: TGCAGCGCGAGACAGGTTGGGGCTGGAAACACCATATATTTT. The chain combines TRBV29-1 with TRBJ1-3, with D maybe TRBD1 (6 bases). Trimming left V 7 bases short and J 2 bases short, with 15 bases between. CDR1 and CDR2 (germline): SQVTM, ANQGSEA. The CDR3 runs to 14 residues. Using reference TRBV29-1 and TRBJ1-3 for the parts outside the CDR3, the full variable domain is SAVISQKPSRDICQRGTSLTIQCQVDSQVTMMFWYRQQPGQSLTLIATANQGSEATYESGFVIDKFPISRPNLTFSTLTVSNMSPEDSSIYLCSARQVGAGNTIYFGEGSWLTVV.

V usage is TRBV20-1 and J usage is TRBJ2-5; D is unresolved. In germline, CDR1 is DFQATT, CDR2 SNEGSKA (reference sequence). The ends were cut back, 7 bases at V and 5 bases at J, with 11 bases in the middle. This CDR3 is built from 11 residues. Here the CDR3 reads CSGVNGETQYF. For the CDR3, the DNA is TGCAGTGGGGTCAACGGGGAGACCCAGTACTTC.

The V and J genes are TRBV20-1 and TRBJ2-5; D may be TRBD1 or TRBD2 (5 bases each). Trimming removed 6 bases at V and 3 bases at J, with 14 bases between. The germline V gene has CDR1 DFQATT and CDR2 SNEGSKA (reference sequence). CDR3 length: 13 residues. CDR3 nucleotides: TGCAGTGCACAGGTCGGACTGGAAGAGACCCAGTACTTC. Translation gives CSAQVGLEETQYF.

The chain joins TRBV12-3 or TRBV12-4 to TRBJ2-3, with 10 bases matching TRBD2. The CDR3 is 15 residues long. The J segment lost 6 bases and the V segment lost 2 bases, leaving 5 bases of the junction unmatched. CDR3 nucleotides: TGTGCCAGCAGTTTAACTAGCGGGGCGGGTGATACGCAGTATTTT. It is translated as CASSLTSGAGDTQYF.